This TCR beta chain was identified in a study of vaccination and CD4 T cells after COVID-19. Study information: Convalescents were six males and four females, two of them Hispanic.

Cultured CD4+ T-cell DNA underwent Oncomine TCR Beta short-read sequencing. TCRdb processed the PCR reads anew with MiXCR; each CDR3 protein has one entry. The table shows 8,500 to 13,000 distinct CDR3 sequences, with roughly 55% occurring only once. Findings of the study overall: For convalescent patients, a median approximately 84% of reactive clones surfaced exclusively after vaccination. Although the median of SARS-CoV-2-reactive clonotypes rose from about 20 to 38, the change was not significant.

The treatment here: approximately 9-day PBMC culture with coronavirus spike peptide pools or control peptides (ViraFEST assay). Each well held over 1.5 million PBMCs in IL-2 (about 10 IU/ml) medium with 10 ug/ml peptide pools. A remark on this clonotype: The antigen remains undetermined.

The source material was CD4+ T cells from blood, cultured in vitro. The TCR comes from a human donor who had recovered from COVID-19.

The CDR3 coding sequence is TGCAGAGCCGACCGAGGCTCCTACGAGCAGTACTTC. Its translation is CRADRGSYEQYF. The genes are TRBV20-1 and TRBJ2-7; D is unclear. The V gene's germline CDR1 is DFQATT and CDR2 SNEGSKA (reference sequence). The CDR3 is made up of 12 amino acids.